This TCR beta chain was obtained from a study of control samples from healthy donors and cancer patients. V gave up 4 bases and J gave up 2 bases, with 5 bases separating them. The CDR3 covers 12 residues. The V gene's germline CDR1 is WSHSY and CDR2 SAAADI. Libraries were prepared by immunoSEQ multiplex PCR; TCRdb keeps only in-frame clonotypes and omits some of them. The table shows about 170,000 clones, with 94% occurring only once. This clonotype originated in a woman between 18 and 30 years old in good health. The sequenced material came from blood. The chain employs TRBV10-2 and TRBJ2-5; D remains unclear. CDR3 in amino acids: CASSGLQETQYF. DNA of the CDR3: TGCGCCAGCAGTGGGTTACAAGAGACCCAGTACTTC.